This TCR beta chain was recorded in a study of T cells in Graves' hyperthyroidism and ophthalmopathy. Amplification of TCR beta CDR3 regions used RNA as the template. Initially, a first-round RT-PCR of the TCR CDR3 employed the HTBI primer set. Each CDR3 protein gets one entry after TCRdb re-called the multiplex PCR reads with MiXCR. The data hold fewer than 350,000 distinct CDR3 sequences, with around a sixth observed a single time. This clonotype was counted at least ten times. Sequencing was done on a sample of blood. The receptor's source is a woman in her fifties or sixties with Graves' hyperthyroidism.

The CDR3 spells CASSPTGGYNEQFF. The CDR3 DNA reads TGTGCCAGCTCACCAACAGGGGGTTACAATGAGCAGTTCTTC. V gene TRBV18 combines with J gene TRBJ2-1; 8 bases agree with TRBD1. The V gene end was trimmed by 2 bases and the J gene end by 4 bases; junction bases not matched to a gene: 1. This CDR3 comprises 14 residues. CDR1 and CDR2 (germline): KGHSH, LQKENI.